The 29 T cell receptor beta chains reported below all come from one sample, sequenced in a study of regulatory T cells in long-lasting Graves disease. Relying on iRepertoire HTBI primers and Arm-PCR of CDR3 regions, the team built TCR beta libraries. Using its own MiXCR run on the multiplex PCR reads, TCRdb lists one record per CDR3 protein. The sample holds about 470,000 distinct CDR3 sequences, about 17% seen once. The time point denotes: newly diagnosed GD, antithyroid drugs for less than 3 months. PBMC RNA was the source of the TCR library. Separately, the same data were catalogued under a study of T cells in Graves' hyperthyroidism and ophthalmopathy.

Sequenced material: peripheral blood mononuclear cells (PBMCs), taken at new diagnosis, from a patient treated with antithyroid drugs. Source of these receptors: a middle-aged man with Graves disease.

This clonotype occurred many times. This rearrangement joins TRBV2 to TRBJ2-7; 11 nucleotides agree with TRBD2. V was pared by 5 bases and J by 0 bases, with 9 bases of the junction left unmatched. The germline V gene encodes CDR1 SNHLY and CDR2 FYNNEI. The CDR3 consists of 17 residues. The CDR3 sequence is CASSHGTSGSSSYEQYF. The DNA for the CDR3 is TGTGCCAGCAGTCACGGGACTAGCGGATCGAGCTCCTACGAGCAGTACTTC.

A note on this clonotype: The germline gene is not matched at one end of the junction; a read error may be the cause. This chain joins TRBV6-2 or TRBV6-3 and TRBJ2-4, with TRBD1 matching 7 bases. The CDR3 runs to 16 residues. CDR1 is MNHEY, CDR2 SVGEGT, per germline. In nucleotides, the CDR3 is TGTGCCAGCAGTGACTCCACAGGGGTAGTCAAAAACATTCAGTACTTC. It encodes CASSDSTGVVKNIQYF.

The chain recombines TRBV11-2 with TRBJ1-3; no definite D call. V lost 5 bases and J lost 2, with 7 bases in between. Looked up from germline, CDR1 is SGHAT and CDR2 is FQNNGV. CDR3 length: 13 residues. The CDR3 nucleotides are TGTGCCAGCAGCACGCCCCCTGGAAACACCATATATTTT. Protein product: CASSTPPGNTIYF.

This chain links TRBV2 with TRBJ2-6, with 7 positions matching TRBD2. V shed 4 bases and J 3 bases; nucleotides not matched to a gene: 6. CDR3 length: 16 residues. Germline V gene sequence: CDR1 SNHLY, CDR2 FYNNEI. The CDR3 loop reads CASSVRGGVGANVLTF. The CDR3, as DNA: TGTGCCAGCAGTGTGAGGGGAGGGGTTGGGGCCAACGTCCTGACTTTC.

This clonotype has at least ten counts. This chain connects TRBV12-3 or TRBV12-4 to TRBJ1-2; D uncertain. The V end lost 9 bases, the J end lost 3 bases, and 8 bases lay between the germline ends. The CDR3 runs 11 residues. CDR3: CASGRDYGYTF. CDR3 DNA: TGTGCCAGTGGACGGGACTATGGCTACACCTTC.

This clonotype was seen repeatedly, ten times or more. The CDR3 region is CASTDRREAYEQYF. In nucleotides, the CDR3 is TGTGCCAGCACCGATCGGCGGGAGGCCTACGAGCAGTACTTC. The V and J genes are TRBV2 and TRBJ2-7, with 8 positions matching TRBD2. The CDR3 has 14 amino acids. The germline gives CDR1 SNHLY, CDR2 FYNNEI. Trimming cost V 7 bases and J 2 bases; bases outside gene matches: 7.

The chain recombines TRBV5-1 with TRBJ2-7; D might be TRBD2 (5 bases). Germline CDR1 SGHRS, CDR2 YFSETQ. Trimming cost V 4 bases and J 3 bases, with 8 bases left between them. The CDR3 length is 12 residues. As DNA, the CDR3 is TGCGCCAGCAGCGGCGGGTTCTACGAGCAGTACTTC. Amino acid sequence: CASSGGFYEQYF.

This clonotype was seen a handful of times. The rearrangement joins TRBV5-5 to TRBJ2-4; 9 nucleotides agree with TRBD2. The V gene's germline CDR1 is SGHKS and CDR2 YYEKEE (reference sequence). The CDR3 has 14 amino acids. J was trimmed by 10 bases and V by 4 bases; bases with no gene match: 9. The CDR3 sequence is CASSGAGGPGIQYF. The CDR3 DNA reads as TGTGCCAGCAGCGGGGCGGGAGGGCCGGGAATTCAGTACTTC.

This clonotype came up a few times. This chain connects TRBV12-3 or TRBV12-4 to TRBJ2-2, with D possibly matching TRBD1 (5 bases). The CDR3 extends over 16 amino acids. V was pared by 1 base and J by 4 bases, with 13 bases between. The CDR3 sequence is CASSLGQGRSTGELFF. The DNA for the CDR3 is TGTGCCAGCAGTTTAGGTCAGGGAAGGAGCACCGGGGAGCTGTTTTTT.

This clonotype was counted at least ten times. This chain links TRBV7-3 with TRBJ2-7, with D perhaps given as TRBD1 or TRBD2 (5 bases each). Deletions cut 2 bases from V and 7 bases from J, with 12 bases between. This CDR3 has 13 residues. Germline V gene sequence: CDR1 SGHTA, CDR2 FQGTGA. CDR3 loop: CASSLFEGREQYF. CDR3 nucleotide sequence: TGTGCCAGCAGCTTATTCGAGGGGCGGGAGCAGTACTTC.

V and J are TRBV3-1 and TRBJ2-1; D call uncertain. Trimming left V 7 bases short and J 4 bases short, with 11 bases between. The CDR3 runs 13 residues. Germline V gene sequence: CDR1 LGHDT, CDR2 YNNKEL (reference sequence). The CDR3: CASTRPPYNEQFF. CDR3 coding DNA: TGTGCCAGCACCAGGCCCCCTTACAATGAGCAGTTCTTC.

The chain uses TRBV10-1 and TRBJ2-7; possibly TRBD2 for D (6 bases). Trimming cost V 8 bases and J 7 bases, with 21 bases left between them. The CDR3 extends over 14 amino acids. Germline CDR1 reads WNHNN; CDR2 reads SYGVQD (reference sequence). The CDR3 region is CASAAGSSYNEQYF. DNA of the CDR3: TGCGCCAGCGCGGCCGGGAGCTCCTACAATGAGCAGTACTTC.

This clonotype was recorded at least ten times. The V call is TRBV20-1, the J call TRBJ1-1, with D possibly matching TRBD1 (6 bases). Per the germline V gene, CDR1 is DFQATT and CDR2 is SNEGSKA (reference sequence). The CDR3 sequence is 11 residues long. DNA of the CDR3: TGCAACACAGGGATGAACACTGAAGCTTTCTTT. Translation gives CNTGMNTEAFF.

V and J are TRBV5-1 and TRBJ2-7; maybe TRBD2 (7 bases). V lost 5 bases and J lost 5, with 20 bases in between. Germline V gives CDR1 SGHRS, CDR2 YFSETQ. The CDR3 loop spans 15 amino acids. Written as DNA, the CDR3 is TGCGCCAGCAGTCCCGGCGGGGGCGGGCCCAACGAGCAGTACTTC. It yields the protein CASSPGGGGPNEQYF. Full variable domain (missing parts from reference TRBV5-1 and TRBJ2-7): KAGVTQTPRYLIKTRGQQVTLSCSPISGHRSVSWYQQTPGQGLQFLFEYFSETQRNKGNFPGRFSGRQFSNSRSEMNVSTLELGDSALYLCASSPGGGGPNEQYFGPGTRLTVT.

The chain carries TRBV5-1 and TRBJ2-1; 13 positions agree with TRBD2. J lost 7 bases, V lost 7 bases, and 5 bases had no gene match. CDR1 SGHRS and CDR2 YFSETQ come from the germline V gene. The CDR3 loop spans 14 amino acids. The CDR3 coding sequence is TGCGCCAGCCTACCGGGACTAGCGGGGAATGAGCAGTTCTTC. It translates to CASLPGLAGNEQFF. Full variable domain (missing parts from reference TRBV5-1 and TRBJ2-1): KAGVTQTPRYLIKTRGQQVTLSCSPISGHRSVSWYQQTPGQGLQFLFEYFSETQRNKGNFPGRFSGRQFSNSRSEMNVSTLELGDSALYLCASLPGLAGNEQFFGPGTRLTVL.

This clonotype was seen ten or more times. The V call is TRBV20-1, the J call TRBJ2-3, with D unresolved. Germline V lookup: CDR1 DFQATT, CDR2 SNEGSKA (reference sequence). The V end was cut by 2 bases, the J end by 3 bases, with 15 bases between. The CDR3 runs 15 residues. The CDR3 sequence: CSARKPGYGTDTQYF. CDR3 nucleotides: TGCAGTGCTAGAAAGCCGGGTTACGGTACAGATACGCAGTATTTT.

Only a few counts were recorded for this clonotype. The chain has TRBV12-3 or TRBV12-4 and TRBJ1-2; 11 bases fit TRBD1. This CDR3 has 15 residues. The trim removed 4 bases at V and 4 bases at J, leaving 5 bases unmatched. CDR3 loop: CASSSGTGGIYGYTF. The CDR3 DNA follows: TGTGCCAGCAGTTCAGGGACAGGGGGTATCTATGGCTACACCTTC.

The CDR3 bases are TGCAGTGCTTCGGACTGGTTCCAAGAGACCCAGTACTTC. Its protein is CSASDWFQETQYF. The chain couples TRBV20-1 to TRBJ2-5; a possible D gene is TRBD2 (5 bases). Germline assignment: CDR1 DFQATT and CDR2 SNEGSKA (reference sequence). The CDR3 spans 13 residues. The germline V and J ends were trimmed by 5 bases and 1 base, with 11 bases remaining between them.

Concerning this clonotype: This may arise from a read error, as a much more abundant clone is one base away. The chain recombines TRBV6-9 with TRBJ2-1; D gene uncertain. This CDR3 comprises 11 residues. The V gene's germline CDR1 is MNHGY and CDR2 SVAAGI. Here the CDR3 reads CASSYPGEQSF. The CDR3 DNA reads TGTGCCAGCAGTTACCCCGGCGAGCAGTCCTTC.

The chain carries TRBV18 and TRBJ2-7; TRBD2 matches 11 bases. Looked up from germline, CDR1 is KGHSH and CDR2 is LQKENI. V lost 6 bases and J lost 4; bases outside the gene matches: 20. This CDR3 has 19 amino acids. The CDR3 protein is CASSPLGQSAGTSGYEQYF. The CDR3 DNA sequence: TGTGCCAGCTCTCCCTTGGGCCAATCTGCCGGGACTAGCGGTTACGAGCAGTACTTC.

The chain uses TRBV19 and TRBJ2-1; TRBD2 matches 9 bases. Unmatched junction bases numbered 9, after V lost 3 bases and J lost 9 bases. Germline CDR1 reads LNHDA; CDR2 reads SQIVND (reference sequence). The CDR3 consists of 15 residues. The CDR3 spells CASSISSGTSGEQFF. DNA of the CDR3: TGTGCCAGTAGTATCTCTAGCGGGACGAGTGGTGAGCAGTTCTTC.

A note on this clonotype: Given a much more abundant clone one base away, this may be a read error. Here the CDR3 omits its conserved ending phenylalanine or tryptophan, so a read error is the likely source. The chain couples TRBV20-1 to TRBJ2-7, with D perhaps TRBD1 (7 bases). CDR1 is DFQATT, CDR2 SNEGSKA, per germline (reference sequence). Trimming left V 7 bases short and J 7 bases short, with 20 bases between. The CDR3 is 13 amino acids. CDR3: CSVPRGGGREQYL. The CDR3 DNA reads TGCAGTGTGCCCCGCGGAGGGGGCCGGGAGCAGTACCTC.

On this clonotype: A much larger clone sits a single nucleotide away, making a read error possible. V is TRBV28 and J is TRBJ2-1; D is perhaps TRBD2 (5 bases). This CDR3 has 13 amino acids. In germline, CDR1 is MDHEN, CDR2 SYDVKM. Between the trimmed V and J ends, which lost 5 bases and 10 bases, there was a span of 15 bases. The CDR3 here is CASSPTSFYEQFF. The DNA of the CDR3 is TGTGCCAGCAGTCCCACTAGTTTCTACGAGCAGTTCTTC.

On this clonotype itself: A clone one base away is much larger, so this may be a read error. CDR3 sequence (DNA): TGTGCCAGCAGTGCCAAGACAATCTCCTACGAGGGGCAGTACTTC. Translated: CASSAKTISYEGQYF. V and J are TRBV7-9 and TRBJ2-7; the D gene is possibly TRBD2 (5 bases). V lost 6 bases to trimming and J lost 9 bases, with 24 bases between them. Germline values: CDR1 SEHNR, CDR2 FQNEAQ (reference sequence). This CDR3 is built from 15 residues. Complete variable domain (other parts from reference TRBV7-9 and TRBJ2-7): DTGVSQNPRHKITKRGQNVTFRCDPISEHNRLYWYRQTLGQGPEFLTYFQNEAQLEKSRLLSDRFSAERPKGSFSTLEIQRTEQGDSAMYLCASSAKTISYEGQYFGPGTRLTVT.

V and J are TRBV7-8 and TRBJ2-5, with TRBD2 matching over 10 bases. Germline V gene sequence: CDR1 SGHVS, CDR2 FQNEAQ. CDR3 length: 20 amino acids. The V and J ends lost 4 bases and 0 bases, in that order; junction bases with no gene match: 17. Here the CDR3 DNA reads TGTGCCAGCAGCTCAGGACTAGCGGAAGCCCAAGCGATGTACCAAGAGACCCAGTACTTC. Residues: CASSSGLAEAQAMYQETQYF.

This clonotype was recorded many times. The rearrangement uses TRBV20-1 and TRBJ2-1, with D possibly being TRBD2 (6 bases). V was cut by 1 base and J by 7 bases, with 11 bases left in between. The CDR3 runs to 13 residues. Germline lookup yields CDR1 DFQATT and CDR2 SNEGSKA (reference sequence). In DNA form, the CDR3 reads TGCAGTGCTAGAGGGACTACGGGGAATGAGCAGTTCTTC. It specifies CSARGTTGNEQFF.

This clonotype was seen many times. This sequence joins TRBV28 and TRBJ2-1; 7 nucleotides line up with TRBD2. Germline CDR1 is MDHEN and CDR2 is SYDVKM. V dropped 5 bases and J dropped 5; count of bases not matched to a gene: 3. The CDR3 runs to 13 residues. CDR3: CASSASGHNEQFF. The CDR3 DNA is TGTGCCAGCAGTGCTAGCGGTCACAATGAGCAGTTCTTC.

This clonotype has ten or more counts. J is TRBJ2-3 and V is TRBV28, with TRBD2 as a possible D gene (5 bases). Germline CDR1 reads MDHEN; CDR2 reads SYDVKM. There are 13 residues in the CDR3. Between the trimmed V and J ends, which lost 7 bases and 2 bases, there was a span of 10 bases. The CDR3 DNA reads TGTGCCAGCACCCGGAGGACCACAGATACGCAGTATTTT. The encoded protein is CASTRRTTDTQYF.

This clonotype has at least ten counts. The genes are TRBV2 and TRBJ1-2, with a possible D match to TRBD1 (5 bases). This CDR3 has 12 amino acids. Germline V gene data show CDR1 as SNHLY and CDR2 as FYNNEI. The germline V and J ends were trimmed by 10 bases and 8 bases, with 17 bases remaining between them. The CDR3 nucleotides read TGTGCCACACAGCGGGGCGCTGGAGGCTACACCTTC. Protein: CATQRGAGGYTF.